This T cell receptor beta chain was sequenced during a study of cytomegalovirus exposure and HLA in healthy donors. Findings of the study overall: In vitro assays verified that three CMV-associated chains recognized CMV antigens specifically. The investigators catalogued some 150 TCR beta chains as cytomegalovirus-associated.

The CDR3 sequence is 14 residues long. V shed 4 bases, J shed 2 bases, and the junction held 2 bases outside the gene matches. CDR1 is SEHNR and CDR2 is FQNEAQ in the germline V gene (reference sequence). About this clone itself: The antigen is unknown.

Only in-frame clones appear in the TCRdb table, and some are missing; sequencing was by immunoSEQ multiplex PCR. The sample consists of 150,000 to 200,000 clones, around nine tenths of them appearing once. This TCR was sampled from a man younger than 30 in good health and CMV-seronegative. This chain links TRBV7-9 with TRBJ1-2; 9 positions match TRBD1. Sequences were obtained from PBMCs. The CDR3 DNA reads TGTGCCAGCAGCTCAGGACAGGGGAACTATGGCTACACCTTC. As protein: CASSSGQGNYGYTF. The full variable domain, completed using reference TRBV7-9 and TRBJ1-2, is DTGVSQNPRHKITKRGQNVTFRCDPISEHNRLYWYRQTLGQGPEFLTYFQNEAQLEKSRLLSDRFSAERPKGSFSTLEIQRTEQGDSAMYLCASSSGQGNYGYTFGSGTRLTVV.